The text below deals with one T cell receptor beta chain. Its antigen is not known. The entry originates in a study of T cell repertoires and Cas9 in healthy adults. For the study at large: SpCas9-reactive CD4 and CD8 T cells were characterized for potency, cytotoxicity and lineage. Study-wide results and caveats: Reportedly, SpCas9-reactive effector T cell proliferation and function were mitigated by SpCas9-reactive Tregs in vitro.

Repertoires were generated with immunoSEQ multiplex PCR, while TCRdb's copy carries only in-frame clones and drops some. The sample holds about 22,000 clones, less than 95% seen once. From germline, CDR1 is MNHEY and CDR2 SVGAGI. V was pared by 2 bases and J by 11 bases, with 13 bases between. The CDR3 contains 13 residues. The rearrangement joins TRBV6-5 to TRBJ1-3; no clear D gene. The sequenced material came from CD4+ effector T cells (CD127+, CD25-, CD137-, CD154-) from PBMCs; culture status not recorded. The sequence derives from a human donor in good health. CDR3 sequence reads: CASSYQRNLAIYF. The CDR3 DNA follows: TGTGCCAGCAGTTACCAGAGAAACCTTGCCATATATTTT.